The 12 T cell receptor beta chains reported below all come from one sample, sequenced in a study of blood T cell repertoires in COVID-19. Clones were read by immunoSEQ multiplex PCR, and TCRdb kept only the in-frame ones, dropping some. The sample lists 95,000 to 150,000 clones, around 83% occurring once. The sample taken for sequencing was peripheral blood. Receptors were obtained from a woman older than 75 with COVID-19, enrolled during active disease.

This chain connects TRBV3-1 (or the pseudogene TRBV3-2) to TRBJ1-1; D gene unclear. The CDR3 loop spans 14 amino acids. Germline values: CDR1 LGHDT, CDR2 YNNKEL (reference sequence). The V gene lost 7 bases and the J gene lost 1 base, with 13 bases spanning the gap. CDR3 in DNA: TGTGCCAGCACTCTAGTGGAAGGGAACACTGAAGCTTTCTTT. Protein: CASTLVEGNTEAFF.

The CDR3 here is CASSLGGVGTDTQYF. In DNA, the CDR3 is TGTGCCAGCAGTTTGGGAGGGGTCGGCACAGATACGCAGTATTTT. This chain joins TRBV28 and TRBJ2-3; the match to TRBD2 covers 7 bases. Germline-derived CDR1 and CDR2 are MDHEN and SYDVKM. V shed 3 bases and J 1 base; nucleotides not matched to a gene: 4. The CDR3 consists of 15 residues. Full variable domain (remainder filled in from reference TRBV28 and TRBJ2-3): DVKVTQSSRYLVKRTGEKVFLECVQDMDHENMFWYRQDPGLGLRLIYFSYDVKMKEKGDIPEGYSVSREKKERFSLILESASTNQTSMYLCASSLGGVGTDTQYFGPGTRLTVL.

The V gene is TRBV4-2, the J gene TRBJ1-1; 7 bases match TRBD1. V shed 7 bases and J 3 bases; nucleotides not matched to a gene: 11. This CDR3 comprises 15 residues. The germline V gene encodes CDR1 LGHNA and CDR2 YNFKEQ. CDR3 sequence (DNA): TGTGCCAGCACTAGGACGGGACAGACGGACACTGAAGCTTTCTTT. The encoded protein is CASTRTGQTDTEAFF.

The V call is TRBV3-1 (or the pseudogene TRBV3-2), the J call TRBJ2-5; TRBD1 matches 8 bases. V was pared by 8 bases and J by 4 bases, with 3 bases of the junction left unmatched. The CDR3 extends over 12 amino acids. In germline, CDR1 is LGHDT, CDR2 YNNKEL (reference sequence). CDR3 in DNA: TGTGCCAGCGGACAGGGACGAGAGACCCAGTACTTC. It is translated as CASGQGRETQYF.

The chain is built from TRBV3-1 (or the pseudogene TRBV3-2) and TRBJ1-2; 8 bases line up with TRBD1. The V gene end was trimmed by 1 base and the J gene end by 0 bases; junction bases not matched to a gene: 1. The CDR3 has 15 residues. The germline V gene encodes CDR1 LGHDT and CDR2 YNNKEL (reference sequence). Written as DNA, the CDR3 is TGTGCCAGCAGCCAAGGACAGGGGACTAACTATGGCTACACCTTC. It specifies CASSQGQGTNYGYTF.

The table lists this clone with a few counts. The chain is built from TRBV7-9 and TRBJ1-4; D gene uncertain. Germline lookup yields CDR1 SEHNR and CDR2 FQNEAQ (reference sequence). V gave up 4 bases and J gave up 1 base, with 7 bases separating them. The CDR3 loop spans 14 amino acids. The CDR3 nucleotides are TGTGCCAGCAGCTATTCTAGAACTAATGAAAAACTGTTTTTT. It specifies CASSYSRTNEKLFF.

V usage is TRBV6-6 and J usage is TRBJ2-5; D is ambiguous. The V end lost 2 bases, the J end lost 5 bases, and 3 bases lay between the germline ends. This CDR3 region has 11 residues. Germline V lookup: CDR1 MNHNY, CDR2 SVGAGI (reference sequence). The CDR3 nucleotides read TGTGCCAGCAGTTACGCGGAGACCCAGTACTTC. It yields the protein CASSYAETQYF.

This clone is a singleton in its sample. The rearrangement joins TRBV15 to TRBJ2-1; TRBD1 is a possible D gene (6 bases). Deletions cut 0 bases from V and 5 bases from J, with 14 bases between. This CDR3 spans 16 amino acids. Germline V lookup: CDR1 LNHNV, CDR2 YYDKDF (reference sequence). The DNA for the CDR3 is TGTGCCACCAGCAGAGATTGGGCAGGGGTCGACAATGAGCAGTTCTTC. It encodes CATSRDWAGVDNEQFF.

J is TRBJ2-1 and V is TRBV7-9; TRBD1 might be the D (6 bases). CDR1 SEHNR and CDR2 FQNEAQ come from the germline V gene (reference sequence). The CDR3 contains 12 residues. V was cut by 4 bases and J by 9 bases, with 10 bases left in between. The CDR3 spells CASSSQGGEQFF. CDR3 DNA: TGTGCCAGCAGCTCACAGGGCGGTGAGCAGTTCTTC.

The chain uses TRBV6-5 and TRBJ1-2, with D hard to call. CDR1 MNHEY and CDR2 SVGAGI come from the germline V gene. CDR3 length equals 15 residues. Trimming removed 5 bases at V and 4 bases at J, with 17 bases between. The CDR3 region has the DNA TGTGCCAGCAGTCCCCCACAGCCTCAGATCTATGGCTACACCTTC. It encodes CASSPPQPQIYGYTF.

The chain uses TRBV7-9 and TRBJ2-2; D not resolved. The CDR3 consists of 13 residues. V was clipped by 1 base and J by 4 bases, with 4 bases between them. Germline V gene lookup returns CDR1 SEHNR and CDR2 FQNEAQ (reference sequence). This CDR3 is CASSLVSTGELFF. Written as DNA, the CDR3 is TGTGCCAGCAGCTTAGTCAGCACCGGGGAGCTGTTTTTT.

V usage is TRBV28 and J usage is TRBJ1-1; D is possibly TRBD1 (6 bases). The germline gives CDR1 MDHEN, CDR2 SYDVKM. This CDR3 is built from 15 residues. Between the trimmed V and J ends, which lost 2 bases and 3 bases, there was a span of 13 bases. The CDR3 bases are TGTGCCAGCAGTTTACCGGCGGACAGCTACACTGAAGCTTTCTTT. Translated: CASSLPADSYTEAFF.